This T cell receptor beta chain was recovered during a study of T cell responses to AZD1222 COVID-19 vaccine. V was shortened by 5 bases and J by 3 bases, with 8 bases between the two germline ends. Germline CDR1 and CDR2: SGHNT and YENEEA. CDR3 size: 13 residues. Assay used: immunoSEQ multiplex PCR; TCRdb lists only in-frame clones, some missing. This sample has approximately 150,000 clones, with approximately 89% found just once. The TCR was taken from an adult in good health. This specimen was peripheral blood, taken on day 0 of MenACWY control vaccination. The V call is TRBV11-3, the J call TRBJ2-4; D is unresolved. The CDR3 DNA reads TGTGCCAGCAGCCCCAGAGGCAAAAACATTCAGTACTTC. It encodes CASSPRGKNIQYF.